The clone carrying this TCR beta chain was found many times. The antigen is not known. This sample is part of a study of T cells after yellow fever vaccination. The overall study: Each low-cell-number fraction was prepared by means of SMART-Seq v4 Ultra Low Input. Study observations and caveats: Post-booster repertoires contained most primary-vaccination clones again (roughly 97% CD4, roughly 91% CD8).

They built TCR cDNA with 5'RACE template switching, a step that put in a universal primer site and UMIs. One entry per CDR3 protein, called by TCRdb with MiXCR from the 5' RACE reads. The sample has under 700,000 distinct CDR3 sequences; around 16% are singletons. The V gene lost 1 base and the J gene lost 0 bases, with 4 bases spanning the gap. Germline-derived CDR1 and CDR2 are SGHTA and FQGNSA. This CDR3 spans 14 amino acids. The chain links TRBV7-2 to TRBJ1-3, with unresolved D. The sequence was obtained from a man aged 18 to 29 who received the YFV17D yellow fever vaccine. The sequencing used PBMCs, collected less than 6 days after the first yellow fever vaccination. CDR3 region: CASSLGSSGNTIYF. The CDR3 region has the DNA TGTGCCAGCAGCTTAGGGTCCTCTGGAAACACCATATATTTT. Combining the CDR3 with reference TRBV7-2 and TRBJ1-3 gives the whole variable domain GAGVSQSPSNKVTEKGKDVELRCDPISGHTALYWYRQSLGQGLEFLIYFQGNSAPDKSGLPSDRFSAERTGGSVSTLTIQRTQQEDSAVYLCASSLGSSGNTIYFGEGSWLTVV.